Reported below is one TCR beta chain. Its antigen is unknown. The data originate from a study of CD8 T cells in ankylosing spondylitis. Findings and caveats of the study: Before this, some motif variants had been reported in reactive arthritis synovial fluid and blood. It appeared that ankylosing spondylitis blood was characterized by a TCR beta motif of eight highly homologous variants. Disease-linked clones reportedly concentrated significantly in matched ankylosing spondylitis synovial fluid.

As the method for making TCR beta libraries, quantitative 5'-RACE with molecular barcodes was used. Each CDR3 protein is one row after TCRdb ran MiXCR on the 5' RACE reads. Counted here are about 270,000 distinct CDR3 sequences, roughly a third occurring once; the ten biggest clones make up roughly 4%. CDR3 size: 12 residues. V lost 8 bases to trimming and J lost 0 bases, with 7 bases between them. The sample consisted of blood, either unsorted or a sorted T cell fraction (not recorded which). The rearrangement uses TRBV12-3 or TRBV12-4 and TRBJ2-5, with D uncertain. The receptor was isolated from a male donor with ankylosing spondylitis or in good health (not recorded which). CDR3: CASGWDQETQYF. The CDR3, as DNA: TGTGCCAGCGGCTGGGACCAAGAGACCCAGTACTTC.